The next 26 T cell receptor beta chains were all read from a single sample in a study of a mutant IDH1 vaccine in newly diagnosed glioma. No antigens are known for them. Time point denoted: week 11, during vaccination. The investigators gave 300 ug of mutant IDH1 20-mer peptide in each vaccine dose, together with topical imiquimod. Profiling relied on immunoSEQ multiplex PCR, and the TCRdb table lists in-frame clones only, not all of them. The sample records 50,000 to 75,000 clones, 75% to 90% being singletons. Here the sequenced sample was PBMCs, taken from a glioma patient whose treatment included an IDH1 peptide vaccine. The receptors here all came from a man aged 45-60 years with glioma.

The chain couples TRBV15 to TRBJ2-5, with unresolved D. Germline V gene sequence: CDR1 LNHNV, CDR2 YYDKDF (reference sequence). The V and J ends lost 3 bases and 4 bases respectively, with 15 bases between them. This CDR3 is 15 amino acids long. This CDR3 reads CATSRTLVYSETQYF. The CDR3 DNA follows: TGTGCCACCAGCAGGACCCTCGTGTATTCAGAGACCCAGTACTTC.

The chain recombines TRBV2 with TRBJ2-2, with TRBD2 as a possible D gene (6 bases). Deletions cut 7 bases from V and 2 bases from J, with 11 bases between. Germline values: CDR1 SNHLY, CDR2 FYNNEI. The CDR3 length is 14 residues. CDR3 sequence reads: CASKYGTNTGELFF. Written as DNA, the CDR3 is TGTGCCAGCAAGTACGGGACTAACACCGGGGAGCTGTTTTTT.

The chain is built from TRBV27 and TRBJ2-2, with 10 bases aligning to TRBD1. CDR1 and CDR2 (germline): MNHEY, SMNVEV (reference sequence). V shed 6 bases and J 6 bases; nucleotides not matched to a gene: 4. There are 14 residues in the CDR3. The CDR3: CASRDRGSPGELFF. The CDR3 DNA follows: TGTGCCAGCAGGGACAGGGGGTCCCCCGGGGAGCTGTTTTTT.

The CDR3: CASSPGGGSNQPQHF. CDR3 DNA: TGTGCCAGCTCACCAGGGGGGGGGTCCAATCAGCCCCAGCATTTT. The rearrangement joins TRBV18 to TRBJ1-5, with a tentative D call TRBD1 (5 bases). This CDR3 is built from 15 residues. The germline V gene encodes CDR1 KGHSH and CDR2 LQKENI. Between the trimmed V and J ends, which lost 2 bases and 3 bases, there was a span of 11 bases.

J is TRBJ1-5 and V is TRBV12-2; the table's D call, TRBD1, was not checked against the DNA. TRBV12-2 is labeled a pseudogene. CDR3 size: 14 residues. CDR3 in DNA: TGTGCAAGTCGCCTGACAGGGCGCAATCAGCCCCAGCATTTT. Protein sequence: CASRLTGRNQPQHF.

The chain carries TRBV29-1 and TRBJ2-1, with 10 bases identical to TRBD1. V lost 7 bases to trimming and J lost 9 bases; unmatched junction nucleotides: 12. The germline V gene encodes CDR1 SQVTM and CDR2 ANQGSEA. CDR3 size: 14 residues. CDR3: CSAKQRTGGGEQFF. DNA for the CDR3: TGCAGCGCCAAACAGCGGACAGGGGGTGGTGAGCAGTTCTTC.

The J gene is TRBJ1-5, the V gene TRBV29-1; a weak D match, TRBD1 (6 bases). Germline CDR1 is SQVTM and CDR2 is ANQGSEA. V lost 4 bases to trimming and J lost 3 bases, with 10 bases between them. The CDR3 totals 13 residues. This chain's CDR3 is CSVVSGANQPQHF. CDR3 nucleotide sequence: TGCAGCGTTGTTTCGGGGGCCAATCAGCCCCAGCATTTT.

The genes are TRBV5-1 and TRBJ1-4; tentative D call: TRBD1 (6 bases). This CDR3 is 14 amino acids long. V was trimmed by 0 bases and J by 8 bases, leaving 11 bases between them. The germline V gene encodes CDR1 SGHRS and CDR2 YFSETQ. The DNA of the CDR3 is TGCGCCAGCAGCTTGGGAGGGGGAGGCGAAAAACTGTTTTTT. This codes for CASSLGGGGEKLFF.

CDR3 sequence: CASRLAGVNEQYF. CDR3 coding DNA: TGTGCCAGTCGACTAGCGGGAGTTAACGAGCAGTACTTC. This chain joins TRBV28 and TRBJ2-7; the match to TRBD2 covers 12 bases. The CDR3 loop spans 13 amino acids. Germline V CDR1 and CDR2: MDHEN, SYDVKM. Germline trimming cut 9 bases from V and 5 bases from J; bases unmatched to any gene: 5.

The J gene is TRBJ2-3, the V gene TRBV5-1; 16 nucleotides line up with TRBD2. V shed 4 bases, J shed 0 bases, and the junction held 5 bases outside the gene matches. The germline CDR1 and CDR2 sequences are SGHRS and YFSETQ. The CDR3 covers 18 residues. The CDR3: CASSPGLAGGISTDTQYF. Here the CDR3 DNA reads TGCGCCAGCAGCCCGGGACTAGCGGGAGGGATTAGCACAGATACGCAGTATTTT.

The chain links TRBV5-8 to TRBJ2-5; D might be TRBD1 or TRBD2, each matching 5 bases. The V end lost 0 bases, the J end lost 4 bases, and 10 bases lay between the germline ends. This CDR3 region has 14 residues. Looked up from germline, CDR1 is SGHTS and CDR2 is YDEGEE. CDR3 sequence: CASSLAGRGETQYF. CDR3 DNA sequence: TGTGCCAGCAGCTTGGCGGGGCGAGGAGAGACCCAGTACTTC.

The CDR3 region has the DNA TGTGCCAGCAGCCCCAAAGGGTTCCAAGATACGCAGTATTTT. This gives the protein CASSPKGFQDTQYF. This chain connects TRBV9 to TRBJ2-3; D unresolved. The CDR3 loop spans 14 amino acids. V was clipped by 4 bases and J by 5 bases, with 14 bases between them. Looked up from germline, CDR1 is SGDLS and CDR2 is YYNGEE.

The genes are TRBV7-2 and TRBJ2-7; D gene uncertain. Per germline, CDR1 SGHTA and CDR2 FQGNSA. V dropped 1 base and J dropped 2 bases, with 12 bases sitting between them. CDR3 length equals 15 residues. The CDR3 DNA sequence: TGTGCCAGCAGCTTAGTAGGCGGCGCAACCTACGAGCAGTACTTC. Translation: CASSLVGGATYEQYF. The whole variable domain, filled in from reference TRBV7-2 and TRBJ2-7, reads GAGVSQSPSNKVTEKGKDVELRCDPISGHTALYWYRQSLGQGLEFLIYFQGNSAPDKSGLPSDRFSAERTGGSVSTLTIQRTQQEDSAVYLCASSLVGGATYEQYFGPGTRLTVT.

This clone turned up a few times. The chain links TRBV10-3 to TRBJ1-2; 9 positions agree with TRBD1. Looked up from germline, CDR1 is ENHRY and CDR2 is SYGVKD. This CDR3 region has 15 residues. The junction had 3 bases not matched to a gene; V was cut back by 2 bases and J by 2 bases. The CDR3 is CAISERGQGNYGYTF. The CDR3 region has the DNA TGTGCCATCAGTGAGAGAGGACAGGGGAACTATGGCTACACCTTC.

The CDR3 sequence is CASSLGGRTGGEFF. The CDR3 region has the DNA TGCGCCAGCAGCTTGGGGGGAAGGACAGGAGGGGAGTTCTTC. This sequence joins TRBV5-1 and TRBJ2-1; D may be TRBD1 (7 bases). From germline, CDR1 is SGHRS and CDR2 YFSETQ. The V end lost 0 bases, the J end lost 14 bases, and 18 bases lay between the germline ends. The CDR3 extends over 14 amino acids.

V is TRBV5-1 and J is TRBJ2-5; D uncertain. Germline lookup yields CDR1 SGHRS and CDR2 YFSETQ. CDR3 length: 17 residues. V lost 4 bases and J lost 0, with 19 bases in between. The CDR3 nucleotides are TGCGCCAGCAGCCTTACCAAGGAGACTTTGTACCAAGAGACCCAGTACTTC. This encodes CASSLTKETLYQETQYF.

The chain couples TRBV5-6 to TRBJ2-2; no clear D. This CDR3 is built from 16 residues. Germline V CDR1 and CDR2: SGHDT, YYEEEE. Trimming stripped 0 bases from V and 0 bases from J, with 9 bases between. The CDR3: CASSLEALSNTGELFF. The CDR3, as DNA: TGTGCCAGCAGCTTGGAGGCACTTTCGAACACCGGGGAGCTGTTTTTT.

The J gene is TRBJ2-1, the V gene TRBV15, with a tentative D call TRBD2 (6 bases). The CDR3 runs to 16 residues. CDR1 is LNHNV, CDR2 YYDKDF, per germline (reference sequence). Trimming removed 0 bases from V and 6 bases from J, with 15 bases in between. The CDR3: CATSRENRGLSNEQFF. CDR3 coding DNA: TGTGCCACCAGCAGAGAAAATCGGGGACTTAGCAATGAGCAGTTCTTC.

This chain uses TRBV9 with TRBJ2-2; TRBD1 matches at 7 bases. V dropped 2 bases and J dropped 4; count of bases not matched to a gene: 5. The CDR3 spans 15 residues. Germline V gene data show CDR1 as SGDLS and CDR2 as YYNGEE. CDR3 residues: CASSVRGHTTGELFF. The CDR3 DNA reads TGTGCCAGCAGCGTTAGGGGGCACACCACCGGGGAGCTGTTTTTT.

This sequence joins TRBV7-9 and TRBJ1-2; 8 nucleotides align to TRBD1. In germline, CDR1 is SEHNR, CDR2 FQNEAQ (reference sequence). The CDR3 loop spans 13 amino acids. V lost 5 bases, J lost 5 bases, and 4 bases stayed unmatched. The CDR3 reads CASSNQGAYGYTF. The CDR3 region has the DNA TGTGCCAGCAGCAACCAGGGGGCGTATGGCTACACCTTC.

The genes are TRBV7-3 and TRBJ2-1, with D unclear. In germline, CDR1 is SGHTA, CDR2 FQGTGA. There are 14 residues in the CDR3. V shed 5 bases and J shed 0 bases, with 8 bases lying between them. Written as DNA, the CDR3 is TGTGCCAGCAGCCGAAGTAGCTCCTACAATGAGCAGTTCTTC. As protein: CASSRSSSYNEQFF.

V and J are TRBV5-4 and TRBJ2-7, with D perhaps TRBD1 (5 bases). Germline V gene sequence: CDR1 SGHNT, CDR2 YYREEE (reference sequence). Trimming stripped 0 bases from V and 5 bases from J, with 12 bases between. The CDR3 sequence is 14 residues long. CDR3 in amino acids: CASSLAGADHEQYF. The CDR3 nucleotides are TGTGCCAGCAGCTTGGCTGGGGCGGACCACGAGCAGTACTTC.

This clone was picked up a small number of times. The chain is built from TRBV25-1 and TRBJ1-1; D unresolved. Germline loops: CDR1 MGHDK, CDR2 SYGVNS. The CDR3 is 14 amino acids. Trimming cost V 0 bases and J 1 base, with 6 bases left between them. DNA for the CDR3: TGTGCCAGCAGTGAATATGGCAGGAACACTGAAGCTTTCTTT. It is translated as CASSEYGRNTEAFF. The whole variable domain, remainder taken from reference TRBV25-1 and TRBJ1-1, is EADIYQTPRYLVIGTGKKITLECSQTMGHDKMYWYQQDPGMELHLIHYSYGVNSTEKGDLSSESTVSRIRTEHFPLTLESARPSHTSQYLCASSEYGRNTEAFFGQGTRLTVV.

This rearrangement joins TRBV10-3 to TRBJ2-7, with no clear D. V lost 4 bases and J 2 bases, leaving 9 bases between the germline ends. This CDR3 is 13 amino acids long. In germline, CDR1 is ENHRY, CDR2 SYGVKD. The CDR3 sequence: CAISVGDTYEQYF. As DNA, the CDR3 is TGTGCCATCAGTGTAGGTGATACCTACGAGCAGTACTTC.

J is TRBJ1-4 and V is TRBV15; D not resolved. Germline assignment: CDR1 LNHNV and CDR2 YYDKDF (reference sequence). V dropped 1 base and J dropped 5 bases, with 8 bases sitting between them. The length of the CDR3 is 14 residues. CDR3 nucleotides: TGTGCCACCAGCAGAGGGTTGCTAAATGAAAAACTGTTTTTT. Translating it yields CATSRGLLNEKLFF.

The rearrangement links TRBV2 to TRBJ2-7; 8 bases fit TRBD1. The trim removed 8 bases at V and 5 bases at J, leaving 8 bases unmatched. Germline values: CDR1 SNHLY, CDR2 FYNNEI. The CDR3 extends over 13 amino acids. CDR3 sequence reads: CASRRTGSHEQYF. The CDR3, as DNA: TGTGCCAGCCGGCGGACAGGGTCTCACGAGCAGTACTTC.